The next 25 T cell receptor beta chains were all read from a single sample in a study of blood T cell repertoires in COVID-19. The method was immunoSEQ multiplex PCR; TCRdb's version includes in-frame clones alone and lacks a portion of them. The table includes about 290,000 clones, about nine tenths detected once. Sequenced material: PBMCs or T cells enriched from blood (not recorded which). These receptors were obtained from a middle-aged woman who had recovered from COVID-19.

The J gene is TRBJ2-3, the V gene TRBV9; TRBD2 matches 9 bases. Unmatched junction bases numbered 13, after V lost 4 bases and J lost 10 bases. The CDR3 sequence is 15 residues long. Germline CDR1 is SGDLS and CDR2 is YYNGEE. In nucleotides, the CDR3 is TGTGCCAGCAGCCCTCGGACTAGCGTCGTTTCCTCGCAGTATTTT. Translated, it gives CASSPRTSVVSSQYF.

This chain uses TRBV5-1 with TRBJ2-2, with D perhaps matching TRBD1 (6 bases). The germline CDR1 and CDR2 sequences are SGHRS and YFSETQ. V lost 5 bases and J 2 bases, leaving 16 bases between the germline ends. The CDR3 is made up of 16 amino acids. The DNA for the CDR3 is TGCGCCAGCAGTCCCAGATTAGGGGGAAACACCGGGGAGCTGTTTTTT. Residues: CASSPRLGGNTGELFF.

This chain joins TRBV9 and TRBJ1-2; 9 bases match TRBD1. The V segment lost 4 bases and the J segment 8 bases; nucleotides outside the gene matches: 6. CDR3 length: 13 amino acids. The V gene's germline CDR1 is SGDLS and CDR2 YYNGEE. Written as DNA, the CDR3 is TGTGCCAGCAGCCCGGGACAGGGTTTCGGCTACACCTTC. Translated: CASSPGQGFGYTF.

The chain links TRBV11-2 to TRBJ2-3, with 7 bases matching TRBD2. J was trimmed by 0 bases and V by 5 bases; bases with no gene match: 11. Germline V CDR1 and CDR2: SGHAT, FQNNGV. This CDR3 has 17 residues. The CDR3: CASSRIGSGGSTDTQYF. In nucleotides, the CDR3 is TGTGCCAGCAGCCGTATCGGATCGGGGGGTAGCACAGATACGCAGTATTTT.

This chain uses TRBV3-1 (or the pseudogene TRBV3-2) with TRBJ1-3; 7 nucleotides align to TRBD1. The CDR3 is 16 amino acids. V lost 1 base to trimming and J lost 0 bases; unmatched junction nucleotides: 3. CDR1 LGHDT and CDR2 YNNKEL come from the germline V gene (reference sequence). CDR3 in DNA: TGTGCCAGCAGCCAAGCTCACAGGGGCTCTGGAAACACCATATATTTT. It specifies CASSQAHRGSGNTIYF.

The chain joins TRBV5-1 to TRBJ2-1; maybe TRBD2 (7 bases). CDR3 size: 15 residues. Trimming removed 0 bases at V and 4 bases at J, with 11 bases between. CDR1 is SGHRS and CDR2 is YFSETQ in the germline V gene. The CDR3 region is CASSLGGRGYNEQFF. The DNA for the CDR3 is TGCGCCAGCAGCTTGGGGGGGAGGGGGTACAATGAGCAGTTCTTC.

The CDR3 here is CASTTGSGQNYGYTF. Written as DNA, the CDR3 is TGCGCCAGCACCACGGGGAGTGGACAGAACTATGGCTACACCTTC. The rearrangement uses TRBV5-1 and TRBJ1-2; perhaps TRBD1 as D (6 bases). This CDR3 is built from 15 residues. Trimming removed 6 bases at V and 2 bases at J, with 17 bases between. The germline CDR1 and CDR2 sequences are SGHRS and YFSETQ.

The chain uses TRBV3-1 (or the pseudogene TRBV3-2) and TRBJ1-1; D not resolved. This CDR3 comprises 12 residues. V gave up 1 base and J gave up 7 bases, with 7 bases separating them. From germline, CDR1 is LGHDT and CDR2 YNNKEL (reference sequence). CDR3 DNA sequence: TGTGCCAGCAGCCAAGGGCAGCGTGAAGCTTTCTTT. This encodes CASSQGQREAFF.

This sequence joins TRBV30 and TRBJ1-3; D is undetermined. Germline values: CDR1 GTSNPN, CDR2 SVGIG (reference sequence). There are 12 residues in the CDR3. V gave up 4 bases and J gave up 0 bases, with 4 bases separating them. In DNA form, the CDR3 reads TGTGCCTGGACAGACTCTGGAAACACCATATATTTT. Translated, it gives CAWTDSGNTIYF.

This chain joins TRBV6-5 and TRBJ1-5; D unclear. CDR1 is MNHEY, CDR2 SVGAGI, per germline. The CDR3 contains 16 residues. V lost 0 bases to trimming and J lost 0 bases, with 9 bases between them. The CDR3 is CASSYSKLYSNQPQHF. Written as DNA, the CDR3 is TGTGCCAGCAGTTACTCTAAGCTTTATAGCAATCAGCCCCAGCATTTT.

This chain joins TRBV6-5 and TRBJ1-5, with unresolved D. The length of the CDR3 is 14 residues. Germline V CDR1 and CDR2: MNHEY, SVGAGI. V was clipped by 8 bases and J by 7 bases, with 18 bases between them. The CDR3 DNA is TGTGCCAGCGTTGGGCAGGCCGGAAAACAGCCCCAGCATTTT. This translates into CASVGQAGKQPQHF.

The chain has TRBV15 and TRBJ2-7, with D unresolved. Trimming cost V 8 bases and J 4 bases, with 15 bases left between them. The CDR3 spans 13 residues. CDR1 LNHNV and CDR2 YYDKDF come from the germline V gene (reference sequence). For the CDR3, the DNA is TGTGCCACCGGGCAGCACCCAAATTACGAGCAGTACTTC. Translation: CATGQHPNYEQYF. Supplemented by reference TRBV15 and TRBJ2-7, the full variable domain reads DAMVIQNPRYQVTQFGKPVTLSCSQTLNHNVMYWYQQKSSQAPKLLFHYYDKDFNNEADTPDNFQSRRPNTSFCFLDIRSPGLGDTAMYLCATGQHPNYEQYFGPGTRLTVT.

J is TRBJ2-4 and V is TRBV5-6, with D perhaps TRBD1 (6 bases). The V end was cut by 3 bases, the J end by 1 base, with 23 bases between. This CDR3 is 19 amino acids long. In germline, CDR1 is SGHDT, CDR2 YYEEEE. The CDR3 nucleotides read TGTGCCAGCAGCTACACACGGGACATCCTGAGGAAGGCCAAAAACATTCAGTACTTC. This translates into CASSYTRDILRKAKNIQYF.

V is TRBV6-5 and J is TRBJ1-6; D possibly corresponds to TRBD1 (5 bases). The CDR3 consists of 13 residues. CDR1 is MNHEY and CDR2 is SVGAGI in the germline V gene. V shed 5 bases and J shed 9 bases, with 11 bases lying between them. The CDR3 DNA reads as TGTGCCAGCAGTAAAACCAGGGTTTCACCCCTCCACTTT. Protein: CASSKTRVSPLHF.

The chain combines TRBV7-2 with TRBJ1-6; D gene unclear. V dropped 4 bases and J dropped 6 bases, with 13 bases sitting between them. Germline-derived CDR1 and CDR2 are SGHTA and FQGNSA. The CDR3 extends over 15 amino acids. CDR3 DNA: TGTGCCAGCAGCTCGGACTCCCTTATTAATTCACCCCTCCACTTT. This gives the protein CASSSDSLINSPLHF.

The table lists this clone with a count of one. This CDR3 is CASSSTGSGGSGELFF. The CDR3 nucleotides read TGTGCCAGCTCATCGACCGGATCGGGGGGTTCCGGGGAGCTGTTTTTT. The chain has TRBV18 and TRBJ2-2; 7 bases are a match to TRBD2. The CDR3 is 16 amino acids. V was clipped by 5 bases and J by 6 bases; unmatched bases: 12. The germline V gene encodes CDR1 KGHSH and CDR2 LQKENI.

The chain has TRBV29-1 and TRBJ1-1; 8 bases line up with TRBD1. CDR3 size: 14 residues. In germline, CDR1 is SQVTM, CDR2 ANQGSEA. Trimming took 6 bases from V and 0 from J; bases not matched to a gene: 6. Here the CDR3 reads CSVERQGLNTEAFF. The CDR3 coding sequence is TGCAGCGTGGAAAGACAGGGGTTGAACACTGAAGCTTTCTTT.

CDR3 residues: CASKKERYNEQFF. For the CDR3, the DNA is TGTGCCAGCAAAAAAGAGCGGTACAATGAGCAGTTCTTC. The chain is built from TRBV7-2 and TRBJ2-1; possible D gene TRBD2, 5 bases. Germline V gene data show CDR1 as SGHTA and CDR2 as FQGNSA. V was trimmed by 7 bases and J by 4 bases, leaving 11 bases between them. The CDR3 totals 13 residues.

V is TRBV5-1 and J is TRBJ1-1, with D possibly being TRBD1 (6 bases). Trimming stripped 1 base from V and 5 bases from J, with 15 bases between. The CDR3 has 15 residues. Germline CDR1 is SGHRS and CDR2 is YFSETQ. CDR3 in DNA: TGCGCCAGCAGCTTGCGACTGAGGACAGAGACTGAAGCTTTCTTT. This encodes CASSLRLRTETEAFF. Based on the CDR3 plus reference TRBV5-1 and TRBJ1-1, the full variable domain is KAGVTQTPRYLIKTRGQQVTLSCSPISGHRSVSWYQQTPGQGLQFLFEYFSETQRNKGNFPGRFSGRQFSNSRSEMNVSTLELGDSALYLCASSLRLRTETEAFFGQGTRLTVV.

The chain carries TRBV5-1 and TRBJ1-2, with a possible D match to TRBD1 (6 bases). The germline V and J ends were trimmed by 0 bases and 0 bases, with 12 bases remaining between them. Germline loops: CDR1 SGHRS, CDR2 YFSETQ. This CDR3 contains 16 residues. This chain's CDR3 is CASSLGTATANYGYTF. The CDR3 nucleotides read TGCGCCAGCAGCTTGGGGACAGCAACCGCTAACTATGGCTACACCTTC.

This sequence joins TRBV7-9 and TRBJ2-7; 8 nucleotides agree with TRBD1. The CDR3 has 15 residues. CDR1 and CDR2 (germline): SEHNR, FQNEAQ (reference sequence). J lost 3 bases, V lost 5 bases, and 9 bases had no gene match. The CDR3 region has the DNA TGTGCCAGCAGCCCGAGGACAGGGCTGAACTACGAGCAGTACTTC. Residues: CASSPRTGLNYEQYF.

The chain is built from TRBV5-6 and TRBJ2-2; no reliable D call. Germline V gene data show CDR1 as SGHDT and CDR2 as YYEEEE. Trimming shortened V by 1 base and J by 0 bases, and 10 bases separated the two germline ends. CDR3 length equals 16 residues. CDR3 region: CASSLLGNANTGELFF. CDR3 sequence (DNA): TGTGCCAGCAGCTTGTTGGGCAACGCGAACACCGGGGAGCTGTTTTTT.

This clone was counted once. The chain is built from TRBV10-3 and TRBJ1-2; 9 positions agree with TRBD1. V trimming: 2 bases; J trimming: 1 base; junction bases outside the gene matches: 2. The CDR3 totals 15 residues. In germline, CDR1 is ENHRY, CDR2 SYGVKD. The CDR3 DNA follows: TGTGCCATCAGTGAGGACAGGGGGTTTAACTATGGCTACACCTTC. Encoded protein: CAISEDRGFNYGYTF.

V and J are TRBV5-1 and TRBJ2-3; maybe TRBD2 (6 bases). This CDR3 region has 13 residues. In germline, CDR1 is SGHRS, CDR2 YFSETQ. Trimming pared 2 bases from V and 6 bases from J, leaving 10 bases between. The chain's CDR3 is CASSFLAADTQYF. The CDR3 coding sequence is TGCGCCAGCAGCTTCTTAGCGGCGGATACGCAGTATTTT.

The sample holds one count of this clone. One junction end does not reproduce the germline sequence, and a read error may be involved. This chain links TRBV7-7 with TRBJ2-3; D perhaps matches TRBD1 (6 bases). The CDR3 is 15 amino acids. Germline CDR1 is SSHAT and CDR2 is FNYEAQ (reference sequence). CDR3 nucleotide sequence: TGTGCTAGCAGCTTAGAGGGGGTTGGAACAGATACGCAGTATTTT. It codes for CASSLEGVGTDTQYF.